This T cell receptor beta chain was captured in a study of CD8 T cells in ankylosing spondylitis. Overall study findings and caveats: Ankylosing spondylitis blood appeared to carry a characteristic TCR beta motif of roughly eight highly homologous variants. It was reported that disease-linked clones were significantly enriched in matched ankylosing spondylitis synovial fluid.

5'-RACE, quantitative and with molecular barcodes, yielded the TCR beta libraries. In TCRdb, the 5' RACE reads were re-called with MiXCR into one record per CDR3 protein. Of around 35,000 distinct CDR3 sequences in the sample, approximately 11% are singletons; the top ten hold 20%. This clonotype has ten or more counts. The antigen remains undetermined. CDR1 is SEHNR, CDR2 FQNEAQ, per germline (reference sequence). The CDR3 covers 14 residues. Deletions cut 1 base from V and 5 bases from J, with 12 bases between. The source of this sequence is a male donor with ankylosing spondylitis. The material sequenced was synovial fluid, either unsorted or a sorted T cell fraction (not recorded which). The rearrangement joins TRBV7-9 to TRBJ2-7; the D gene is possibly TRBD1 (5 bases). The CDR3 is CASSLEARDHEQYF. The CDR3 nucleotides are TGTGCCAGCAGCTTAGAGGCCAGGGATCACGAGCAGTACTTC.